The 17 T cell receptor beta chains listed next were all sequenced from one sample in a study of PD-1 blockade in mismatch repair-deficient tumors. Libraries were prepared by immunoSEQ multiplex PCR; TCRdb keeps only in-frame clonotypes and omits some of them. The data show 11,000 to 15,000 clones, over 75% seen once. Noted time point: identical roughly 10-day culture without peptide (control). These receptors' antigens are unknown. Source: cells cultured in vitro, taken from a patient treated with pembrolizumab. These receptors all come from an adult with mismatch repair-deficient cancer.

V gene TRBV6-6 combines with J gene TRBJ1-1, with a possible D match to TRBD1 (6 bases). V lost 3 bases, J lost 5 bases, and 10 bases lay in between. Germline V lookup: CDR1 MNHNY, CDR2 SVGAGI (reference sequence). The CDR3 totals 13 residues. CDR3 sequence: CASSYEGGTEAFF. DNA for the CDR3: TGTGCCAGCAGTTATGAAGGGGGAACTGAAGCTTTCTTT.

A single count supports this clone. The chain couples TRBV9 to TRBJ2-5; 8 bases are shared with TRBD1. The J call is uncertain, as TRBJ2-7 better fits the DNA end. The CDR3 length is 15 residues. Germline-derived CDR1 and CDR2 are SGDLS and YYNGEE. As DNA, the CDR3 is TGTGCCAGCAGCGGTGGACAGGGAAGCTCCTACGAGCAGTACTTC. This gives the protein CASSGGQGSSYEQYF.

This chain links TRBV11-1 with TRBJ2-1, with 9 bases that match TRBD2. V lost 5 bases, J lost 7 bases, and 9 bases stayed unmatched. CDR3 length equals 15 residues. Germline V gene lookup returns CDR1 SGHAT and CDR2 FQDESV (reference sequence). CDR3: CASSRTSGRRNEQFF. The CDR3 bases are TGTGCCAGCAGCCGAACGAGCGGGAGGAGGAATGAGCAGTTCTTC.

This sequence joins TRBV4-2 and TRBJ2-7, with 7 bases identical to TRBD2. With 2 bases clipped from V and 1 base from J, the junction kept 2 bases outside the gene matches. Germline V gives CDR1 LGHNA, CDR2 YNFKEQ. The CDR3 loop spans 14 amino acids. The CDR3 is CASSQQGGSYEQYF. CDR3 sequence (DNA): TGTGCCAGCAGCCAACAGGGAGGGTCCTACGAGCAGTACTTC.

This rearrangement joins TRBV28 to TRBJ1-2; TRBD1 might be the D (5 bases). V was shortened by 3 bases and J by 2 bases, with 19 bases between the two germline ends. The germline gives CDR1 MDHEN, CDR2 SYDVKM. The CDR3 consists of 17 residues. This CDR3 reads CASSFPAQERRNYGYTF. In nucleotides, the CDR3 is TGTGCCAGCAGTTTCCCGGCACAGGAGAGGCGCAACTATGGCTACACCTTC.

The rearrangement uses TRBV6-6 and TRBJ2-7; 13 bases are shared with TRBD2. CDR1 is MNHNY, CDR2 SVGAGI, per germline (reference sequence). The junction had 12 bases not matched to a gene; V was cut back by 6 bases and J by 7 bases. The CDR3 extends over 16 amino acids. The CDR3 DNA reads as TGTGCCAGCAGCCCTGTACTAGCGGGAGGGCCGGGGGAGCAGTACTTC. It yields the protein CASSPVLAGGPGEQYF.

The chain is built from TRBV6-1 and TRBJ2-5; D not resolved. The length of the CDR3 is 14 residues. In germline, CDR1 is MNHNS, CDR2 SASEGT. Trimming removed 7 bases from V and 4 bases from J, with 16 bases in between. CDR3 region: CASTLRGSRETQYF. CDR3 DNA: TGTGCCAGCACTCTTCGCGGATCCAGAGAGACCCAGTACTTC.

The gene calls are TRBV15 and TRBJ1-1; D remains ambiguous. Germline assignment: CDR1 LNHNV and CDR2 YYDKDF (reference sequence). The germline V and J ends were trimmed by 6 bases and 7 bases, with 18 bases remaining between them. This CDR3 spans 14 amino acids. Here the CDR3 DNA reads TGTGCCACCAGACTCGAAGGGTTTTGGGATGAAGCTTTCTTT. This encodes CATRLEGFWDEAFF.

CDR3 protein: CASSLQGGTEAFF. CDR3 sequence (DNA): TGTGCCAGCAGCCTCCAAGGCGGCACTGAAGCTTTCTTT. The V gene is TRBV6-6, the J gene TRBJ1-1; D is uncertain. The germline V and J ends were trimmed by 6 bases and 4 bases, with 12 bases remaining between them. Germline CDR1 reads MNHNY; CDR2 reads SVGAGI (reference sequence). This CDR3 contains 13 residues.

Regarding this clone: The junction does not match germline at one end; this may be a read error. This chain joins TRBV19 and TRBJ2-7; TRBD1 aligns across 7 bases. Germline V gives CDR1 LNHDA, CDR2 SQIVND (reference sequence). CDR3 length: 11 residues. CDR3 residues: CASSSGTVFHF. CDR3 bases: TGTGCCAGTAGTTCCGGGACAGTATTCCACTTC.

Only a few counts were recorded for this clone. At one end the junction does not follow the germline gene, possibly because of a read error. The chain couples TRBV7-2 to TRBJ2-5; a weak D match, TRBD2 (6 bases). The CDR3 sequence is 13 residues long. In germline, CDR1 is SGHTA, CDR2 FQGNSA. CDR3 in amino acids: CASTRETQETQYF. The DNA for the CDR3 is TGTGCTAGCACGCGGGAAACCCAAGAGACCCAGTACTTC.

In nucleotides, the CDR3 is TGTGCCAGCAGCCGACTAGCGGGAGTAAACCAAGGGTCGAGCGGTACGCAGTATTTT. It translates to CASSRLAGVNQGSSGTQYF. This chain connects TRBV7-3 to TRBJ2-3, with TRBD2 matching 12 bases. V was pared by 5 bases and J by 8 bases, with 20 bases of the junction left unmatched. CDR1 and CDR2 from the germline V gene are SGHTA and FQGTGA. CDR3 length: 19 residues. The complete variable domain, with remaining parts taken from reference TRBV7-3 and TRBJ2-3, reads GAGVSQTPSNKVTEKGKYVELRCDPISGHTALYWYRQSLGQGPEFLIYFQGTGAADDSGLPNDRFFAVRPEGSVSTLKIQRTERGDSAVYLCASSRLAGVNQGSSGTQYFGPGTRLTVL.

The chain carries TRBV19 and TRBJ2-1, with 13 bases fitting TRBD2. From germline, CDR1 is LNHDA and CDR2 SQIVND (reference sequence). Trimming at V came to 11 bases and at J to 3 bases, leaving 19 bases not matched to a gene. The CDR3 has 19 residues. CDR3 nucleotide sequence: TGTGCCGTACCACCGAGGACTAGCGGGAGAACTCCCGTCTACAATGAGCAGTTCTTC. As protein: CAVPPRTSGRTPVYNEQFF.

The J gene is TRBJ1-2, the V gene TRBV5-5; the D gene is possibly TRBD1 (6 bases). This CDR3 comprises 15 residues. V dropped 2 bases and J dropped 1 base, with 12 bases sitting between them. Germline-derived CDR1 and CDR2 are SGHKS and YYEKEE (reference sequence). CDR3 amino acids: CASSLSGDINYGYTF. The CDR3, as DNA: TGTGCCAGCAGCTTAAGTGGGGACATTAACTATGGCTACACCTTC. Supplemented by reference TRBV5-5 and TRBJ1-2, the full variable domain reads DAGVTQSPTHLIKTRGQQVTLRCSPISGHKSVSWYQQVLGQGPQFIFQYYEKEERGRGNFPDRFSARQFPNYSSELNVNALLLGDSALYLCASSLSGDINYGYTFGSGTRLTVV.

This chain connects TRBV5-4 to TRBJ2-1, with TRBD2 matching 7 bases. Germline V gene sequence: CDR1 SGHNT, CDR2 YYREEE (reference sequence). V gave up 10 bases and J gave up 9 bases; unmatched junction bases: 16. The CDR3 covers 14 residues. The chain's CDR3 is CAGHSMWEGVEQFF. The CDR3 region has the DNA TGTGCCGGACATTCAATGTGGGAGGGCGTTGAGCAGTTCTTC. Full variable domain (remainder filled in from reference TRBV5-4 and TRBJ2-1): ETGVTQSPTHLIKTRGQQVTLRCSSQSGHNTVSWYQQALGQGPQFIFQYYREEENGRGNFPPRFSGLQFPNYSSELNVNALELDDSALYLCAGHSMWEGVEQFFGPGTRLTVL.

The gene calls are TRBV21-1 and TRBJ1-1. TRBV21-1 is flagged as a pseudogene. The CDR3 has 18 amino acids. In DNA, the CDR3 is TGTGCCAGCAGCAAGTGGGGGACCGGGGGGTCCATGAACACTGAAGCTTTCTTT. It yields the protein CASSKWGTGGSMNTEAFF.

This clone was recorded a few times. The CDR3 DNA reads TGTGCCAGCAGCCCCGGGACAGTGTCGTCCTACGAGCAGTACTTC. This translates into CASSPGTVSSYEQYF. The chain is built from TRBV7-3 and TRBJ2-7; 7 bases align to TRBD1. Germline CDR1 SGHTA, CDR2 FQGTGA. The CDR3 has 15 amino acids. V dropped 5 bases and J dropped 1; count of bases not matched to a gene: 8. Complete variable domain (other parts from reference TRBV7-3 and TRBJ2-7): GAGVSQTPSNKVTEKGKYVELRCDPISGHTALYWYRQSLGQGPEFLIYFQGTGAADDSGLPNDRFFAVRPEGSVSTLKIQRTERGDSAVYLCASSPGTVSSYEQYFGPGTRLTVT.